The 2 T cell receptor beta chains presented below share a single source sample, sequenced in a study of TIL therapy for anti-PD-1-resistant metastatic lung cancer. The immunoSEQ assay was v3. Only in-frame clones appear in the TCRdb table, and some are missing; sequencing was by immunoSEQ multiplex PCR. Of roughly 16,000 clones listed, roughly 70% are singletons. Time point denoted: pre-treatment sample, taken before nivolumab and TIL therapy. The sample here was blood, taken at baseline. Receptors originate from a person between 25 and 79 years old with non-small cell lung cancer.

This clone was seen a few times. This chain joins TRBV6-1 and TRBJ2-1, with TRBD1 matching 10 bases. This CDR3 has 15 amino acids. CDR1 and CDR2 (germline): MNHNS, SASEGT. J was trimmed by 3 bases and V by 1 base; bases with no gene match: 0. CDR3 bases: TGTGCCAGCAGTGAAGGGACAGGGGGCTACAATGAGCAGTTCTTC. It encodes CASSEGTGGYNEQFF.

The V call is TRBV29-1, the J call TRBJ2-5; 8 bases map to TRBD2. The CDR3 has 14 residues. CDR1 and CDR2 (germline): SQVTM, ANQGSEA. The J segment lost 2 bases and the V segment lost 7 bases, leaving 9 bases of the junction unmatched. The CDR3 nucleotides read TGCAGCGCCCGATGGCCTAGCGGGCAAGAGACCCAGTACTTC. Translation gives CSARWPSGQETQYF.